Ten or more counts support the clone carrying this T cell receptor beta chain. Germline CDR1 and CDR2: KGHSH and LQKENI. V was clipped by 4 bases and J by 4 bases, with 13 bases between them. The CDR3 loop spans 14 amino acids. In patients aged 18 to 65, hyperthyroidism was newly diagnosed, with duration under 2 months. The authors took PBMCs from 8 to 10 ml fresh peripheral blood. The source of the sample is a study of T cells in Graves' hyperthyroidism and ophthalmopathy. The investigators amplified TCR beta CDR3 regions from RNA transcripts. TCR CDR3 regions were first amplified by RT-PCR with HTBI primers. Using its own MiXCR run on the multiplex PCR reads, TCRdb lists one record per CDR3 protein. The repertoire holds around 200,000 distinct CDR3 sequences, with around 18% as singletons.

Sequenced: blood. This clonotype was obtained from a man aged 35 to 55 with Graves' hyperthyroidism. This chain connects TRBV18 to TRBJ1-1; no firm D call. CDR3 sequence: CASSRLSGSTEAFF. The DNA for the CDR3 is TGTGCCAGCTCACGACTGTCTGGGAGCACTGAAGCTTTCTTT.